A single T cell receptor beta chain is shown here with its context. The record originates from a study of blood T cell repertoires in COVID-19. Sequencing was performed with immunoSEQ multiplex PCR; in TCRdb, only in-frame clones are kept and a portion is missing. The data contain 150,000 to 200,000 clones, roughly nine tenths of them seen just once; the ten biggest clones take up 2.1%. This TCR derives from a man in his 70s with active or convalescent COVID-19. Sequencing was done on a sample of peripheral blood.

The CDR3 nucleotides are TGTGCCAGCAGCCCAGGGACTAGCGGACTTCAAGAGACCCAGTACTTC. It translates to CASSPGTSGLQETQYF. The gene calls are TRBV7-8 and TRBJ2-5, with TRBD2 identical over 11 bases. Germline-derived CDR1 and CDR2 are SGHVS and FQNEAQ. V lost 5 bases to trimming and J lost 2 bases; unmatched junction nucleotides: 7. The CDR3 has 16 residues.